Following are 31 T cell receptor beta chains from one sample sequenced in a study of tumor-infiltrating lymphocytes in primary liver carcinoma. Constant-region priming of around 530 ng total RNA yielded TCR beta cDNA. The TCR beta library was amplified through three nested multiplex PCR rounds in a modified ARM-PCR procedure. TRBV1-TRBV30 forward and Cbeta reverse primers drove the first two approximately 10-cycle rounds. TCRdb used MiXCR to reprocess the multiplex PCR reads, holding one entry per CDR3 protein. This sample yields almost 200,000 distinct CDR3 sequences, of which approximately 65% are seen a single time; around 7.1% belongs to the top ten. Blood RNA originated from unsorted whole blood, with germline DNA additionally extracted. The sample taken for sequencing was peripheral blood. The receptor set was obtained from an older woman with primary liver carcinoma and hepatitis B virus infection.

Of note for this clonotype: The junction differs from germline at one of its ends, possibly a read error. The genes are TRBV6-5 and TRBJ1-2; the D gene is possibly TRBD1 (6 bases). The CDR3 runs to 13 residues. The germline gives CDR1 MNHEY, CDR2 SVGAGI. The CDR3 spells CVSSYWGGDGYTF. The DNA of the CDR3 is TGTGTCAGCAGTTACTGGGGGGGCGACGGCTACACCTTC.

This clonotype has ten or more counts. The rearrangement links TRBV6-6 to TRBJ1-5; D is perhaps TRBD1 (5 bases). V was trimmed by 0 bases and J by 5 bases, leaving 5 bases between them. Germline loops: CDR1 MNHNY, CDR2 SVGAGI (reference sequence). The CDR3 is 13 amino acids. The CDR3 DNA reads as TGTGCCAGCAGTTACTCGACAGATCAGCCCCAGCATTTT. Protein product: CASSYSTDQPQHF.

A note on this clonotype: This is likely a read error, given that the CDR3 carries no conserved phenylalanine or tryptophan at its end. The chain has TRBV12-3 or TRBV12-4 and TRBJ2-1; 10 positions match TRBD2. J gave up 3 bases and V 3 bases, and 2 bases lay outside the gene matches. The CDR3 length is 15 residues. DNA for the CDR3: TGTGCCAGCAGTTTGTGGACTAGCGGCTACAATGAGCAGTTCCTC. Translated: CASSLWTSGYNEQFL.

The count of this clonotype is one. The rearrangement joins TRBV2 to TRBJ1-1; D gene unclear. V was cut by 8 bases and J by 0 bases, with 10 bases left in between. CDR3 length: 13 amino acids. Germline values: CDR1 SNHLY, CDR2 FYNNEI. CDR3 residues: CASGKALNTEAFF. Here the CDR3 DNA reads TGTGCCAGCGGGAAGGCTCTGAACACTGAAGCTTTCTTT.

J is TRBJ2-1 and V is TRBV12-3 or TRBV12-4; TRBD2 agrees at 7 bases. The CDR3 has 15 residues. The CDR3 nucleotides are TGTGTCGGCAGATCGGGGGGAGGGCGATACAATGAGCAGTTCTTC. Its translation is CVGRSGGGRYNEQFF.

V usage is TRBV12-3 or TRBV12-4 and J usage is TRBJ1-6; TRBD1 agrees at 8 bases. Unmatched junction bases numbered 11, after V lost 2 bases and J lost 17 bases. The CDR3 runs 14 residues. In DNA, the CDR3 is TGTGCCAGCAGTTTACAGGGGGCGAATAAGCCCTTCCACTTT. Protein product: CASSLQGANKPFHF.

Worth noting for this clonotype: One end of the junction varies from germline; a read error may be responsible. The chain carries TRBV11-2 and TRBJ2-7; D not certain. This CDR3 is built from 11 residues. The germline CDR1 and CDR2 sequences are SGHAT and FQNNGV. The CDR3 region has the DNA TGTGCCGGCAGCCAGGCGTCCGAGCAGCACTTC. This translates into CAGSQASEQHF.

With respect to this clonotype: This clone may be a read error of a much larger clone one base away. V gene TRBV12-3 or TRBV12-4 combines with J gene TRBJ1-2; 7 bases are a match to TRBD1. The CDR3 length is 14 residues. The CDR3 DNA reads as TGTGTCAGCAGCCCGAGACAGGGCCAATATGGCTACACCTTC. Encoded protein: CVSSPRQGQYGYTF.

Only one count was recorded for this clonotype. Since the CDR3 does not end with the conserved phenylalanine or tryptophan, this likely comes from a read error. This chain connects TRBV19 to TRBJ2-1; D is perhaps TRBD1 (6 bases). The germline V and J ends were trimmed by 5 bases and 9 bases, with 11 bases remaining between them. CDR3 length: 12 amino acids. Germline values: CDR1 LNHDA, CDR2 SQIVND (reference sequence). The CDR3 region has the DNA TGTGCCAGTAGTCTAGGACAGCCTGAGCAGTTCATC. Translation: CASSLGQPEQFI.

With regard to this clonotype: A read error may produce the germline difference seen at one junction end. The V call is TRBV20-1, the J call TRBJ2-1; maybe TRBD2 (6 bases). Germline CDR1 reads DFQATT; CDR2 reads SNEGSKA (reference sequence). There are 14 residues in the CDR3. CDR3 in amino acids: CSASEDYPGNEQLF. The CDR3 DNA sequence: TGCAGTGCTAGTGAGGACTACCCGGGGAATGAGCAGCTCTTC.

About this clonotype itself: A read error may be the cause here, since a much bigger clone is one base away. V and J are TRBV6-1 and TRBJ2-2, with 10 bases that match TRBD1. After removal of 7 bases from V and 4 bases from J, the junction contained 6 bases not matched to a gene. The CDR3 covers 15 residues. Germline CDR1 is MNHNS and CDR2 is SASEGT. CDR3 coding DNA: TGTGCCAGCAAGGGGGACAGGGGAGGCACCGGGGAGCTGTTTTTT. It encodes CASKGDRGGTGELFF.

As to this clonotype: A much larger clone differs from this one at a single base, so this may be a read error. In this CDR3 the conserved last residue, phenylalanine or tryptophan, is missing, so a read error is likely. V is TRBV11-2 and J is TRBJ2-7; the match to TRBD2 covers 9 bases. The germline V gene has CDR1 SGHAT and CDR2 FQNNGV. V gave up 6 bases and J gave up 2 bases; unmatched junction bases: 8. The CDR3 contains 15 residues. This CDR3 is CASRRGGAPTYEQYI. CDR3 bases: TGTGCCAGCAGGCGGGGGGGCGCACCTACCTACGAGCAGTACATC.

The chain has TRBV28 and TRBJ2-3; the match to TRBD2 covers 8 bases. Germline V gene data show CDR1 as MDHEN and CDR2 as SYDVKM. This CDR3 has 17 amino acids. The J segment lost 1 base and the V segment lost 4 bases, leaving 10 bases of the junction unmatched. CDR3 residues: CASSYIRTSLRTDTQYF. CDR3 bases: TGTGCCAGCAGTTACATACGGACTAGCCTTCGCACAGATACGCAGTATTTT.

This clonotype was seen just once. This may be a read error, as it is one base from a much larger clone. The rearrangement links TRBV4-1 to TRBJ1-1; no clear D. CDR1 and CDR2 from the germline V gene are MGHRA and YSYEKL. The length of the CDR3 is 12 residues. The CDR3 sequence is CARSQDHTEAFF. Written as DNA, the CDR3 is TGCGCCAGGAGCCAAGACCACACTGAAGCTTTCTTT.

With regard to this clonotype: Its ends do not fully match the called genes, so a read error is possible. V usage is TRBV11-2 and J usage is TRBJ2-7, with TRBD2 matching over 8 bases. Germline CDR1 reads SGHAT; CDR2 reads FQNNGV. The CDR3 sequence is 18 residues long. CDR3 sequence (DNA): TGTGCCAGCAGCATAGATTGGGTCAGTCTAGCGGGTCCCTATAAGCAGTACTTC. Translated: CASSIDWVSLAGPYKQYF.

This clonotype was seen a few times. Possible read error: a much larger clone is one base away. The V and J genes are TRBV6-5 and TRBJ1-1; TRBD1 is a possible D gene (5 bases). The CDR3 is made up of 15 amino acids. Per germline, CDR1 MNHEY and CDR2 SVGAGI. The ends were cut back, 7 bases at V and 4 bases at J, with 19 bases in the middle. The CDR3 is CASMEFGASSTEAFF. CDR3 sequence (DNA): TGTGCCAGCATGGAGTTTGGGGCATCGAGCACTGAAGCTTTCTTT.

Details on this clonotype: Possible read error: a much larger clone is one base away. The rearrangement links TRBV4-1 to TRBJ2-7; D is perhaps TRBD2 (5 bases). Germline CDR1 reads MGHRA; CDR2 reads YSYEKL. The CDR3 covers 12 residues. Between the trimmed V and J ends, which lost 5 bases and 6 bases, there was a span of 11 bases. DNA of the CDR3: TGCGCCAGCAGCACCCGGGGTGGCGAGCAGTACTTC. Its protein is CASSTRGGEQYF.

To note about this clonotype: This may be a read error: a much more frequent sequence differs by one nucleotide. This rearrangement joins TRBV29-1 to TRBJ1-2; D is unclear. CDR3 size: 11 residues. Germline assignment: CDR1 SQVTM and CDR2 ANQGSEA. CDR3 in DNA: TGCAGCGTTGACAGGAACTGTGGCTACACCTTC. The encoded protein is CSVDRNCGYTF. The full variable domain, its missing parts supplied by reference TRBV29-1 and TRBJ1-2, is SAVISQKPSRDICQRGTSLTIQCQVDSQVTMMFWYRQQPGQSLTLIATANQGSEATYESGFVIDKFPISRPNLTFSTLTVSNMSPEDSSIYLCSVDRNCGYTFGSGTRLTVV.

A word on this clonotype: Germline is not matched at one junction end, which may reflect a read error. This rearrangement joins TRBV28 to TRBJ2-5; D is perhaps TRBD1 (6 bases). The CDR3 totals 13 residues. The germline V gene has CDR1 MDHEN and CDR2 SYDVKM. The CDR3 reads CASTPGRGETHYF. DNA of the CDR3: TGTGCCAGCACCCCGGGCAGGGGAGAGACCCATTACTTC.

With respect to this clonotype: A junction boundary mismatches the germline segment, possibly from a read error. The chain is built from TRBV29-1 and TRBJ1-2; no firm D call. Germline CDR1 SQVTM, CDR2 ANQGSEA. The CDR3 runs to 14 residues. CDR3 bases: TGCAGCGTTGAAGGACCGGGCAACAACTATGGCTGCACCTTC. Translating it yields CSVEGPGNNYGCTF.

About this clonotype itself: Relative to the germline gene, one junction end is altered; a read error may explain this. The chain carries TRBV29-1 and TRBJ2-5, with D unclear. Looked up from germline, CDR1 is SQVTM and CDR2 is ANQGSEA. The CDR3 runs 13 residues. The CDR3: CSVTPEDQETKYF. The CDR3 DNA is TGCAGCGTTACTCCAGAAGACCAAGAGACCAAGTACTTC.

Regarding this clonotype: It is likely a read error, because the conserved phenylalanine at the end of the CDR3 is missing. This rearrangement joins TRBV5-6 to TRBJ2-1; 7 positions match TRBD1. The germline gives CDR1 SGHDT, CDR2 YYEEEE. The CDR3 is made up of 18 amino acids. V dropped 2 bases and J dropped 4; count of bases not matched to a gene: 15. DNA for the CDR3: TGTGCCAGCAGCTTTCTTCAGACACAGGGGCAGGGGTACAATGAGCAGTTCTCC. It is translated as CASSFLQTQGQGYNEQFS.

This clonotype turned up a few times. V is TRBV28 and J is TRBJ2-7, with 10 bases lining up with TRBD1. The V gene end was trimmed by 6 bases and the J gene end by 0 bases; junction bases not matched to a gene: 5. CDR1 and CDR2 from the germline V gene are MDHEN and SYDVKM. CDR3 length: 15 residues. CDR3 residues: CASSPWTGGSYEQYF. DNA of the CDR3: TGTGCCAGCAGCCCCTGGACAGGGGGCTCCTACGAGCAGTACTTC. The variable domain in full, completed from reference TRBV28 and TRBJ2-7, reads DVKVTQSSRYLVKRTGEKVFLECVQDMDHENMFWYRQDPGLGLRLIYFSYDVKMKEKGDIPEGYSVSREKKERFSLILESASTNQTSMYLCASSPWTGGSYEQYFGPGTRLTVT.

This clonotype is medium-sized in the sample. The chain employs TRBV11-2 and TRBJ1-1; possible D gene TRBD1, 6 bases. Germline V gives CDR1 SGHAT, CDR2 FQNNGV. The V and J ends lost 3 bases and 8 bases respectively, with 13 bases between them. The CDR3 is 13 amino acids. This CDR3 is CASSFTRGGEAFF. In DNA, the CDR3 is TGTGCCAGCAGCTTCACCAGGGGCGGGGAAGCTTTCTTT.

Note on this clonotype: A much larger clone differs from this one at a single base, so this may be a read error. This CDR3 reads CASSYRINSGNTIYF. In DNA, the CDR3 is TGTGCCAGCAGTTACAGGATCAACTCTGGAAACACCATATATTTT. This chain links TRBV6-5 with TRBJ1-3; D ambiguous. The CDR3 consists of 15 residues. Germline CDR1 is MNHEY and CDR2 is SVGAGI. V lost 2 bases and J 0 bases, leaving 8 bases between the germline ends.

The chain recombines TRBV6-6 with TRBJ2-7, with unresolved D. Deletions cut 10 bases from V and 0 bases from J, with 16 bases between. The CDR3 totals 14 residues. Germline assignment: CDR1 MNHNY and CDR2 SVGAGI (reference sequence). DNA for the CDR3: TGTGCCAACAGAACCACTCCCACCTCCTACGAGCAGTACTTC. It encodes CANRTTPTSYEQYF.

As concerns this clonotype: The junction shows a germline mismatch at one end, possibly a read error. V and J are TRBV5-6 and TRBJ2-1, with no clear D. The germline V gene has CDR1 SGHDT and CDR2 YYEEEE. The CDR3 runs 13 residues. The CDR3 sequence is CASSLGQYNEQLF. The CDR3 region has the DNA TGTGCCAGCAGCTTGGGTCAGTACAATGAGCAGTTGTTC.

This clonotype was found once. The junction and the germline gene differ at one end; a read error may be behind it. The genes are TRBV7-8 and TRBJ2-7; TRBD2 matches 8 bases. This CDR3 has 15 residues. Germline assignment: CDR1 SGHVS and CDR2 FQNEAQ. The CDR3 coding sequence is TGTGCCAGCAGCTTAGAATTAGCGGGGTACAACGAGCAGTGCTTC. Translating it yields CASSLELAGYNEQCF.

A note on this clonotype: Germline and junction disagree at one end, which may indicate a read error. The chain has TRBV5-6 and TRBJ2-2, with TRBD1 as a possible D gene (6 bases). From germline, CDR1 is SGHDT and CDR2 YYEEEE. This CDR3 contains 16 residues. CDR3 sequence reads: CASSTISQGNTGELFF. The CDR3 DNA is TGTGCCAGCAGCACAATATCACAGGGAAACACCGGGGAGCTGTTTTTC.

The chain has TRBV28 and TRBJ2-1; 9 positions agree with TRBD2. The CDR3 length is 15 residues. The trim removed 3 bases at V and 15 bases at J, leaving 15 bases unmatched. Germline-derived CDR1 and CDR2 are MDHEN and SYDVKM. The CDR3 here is CASSLSFAGGHRPFF. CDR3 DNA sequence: TGTGCCAGCAGTTTGTCCTTCGCGGGAGGGCATAGGCCGTTCTTC. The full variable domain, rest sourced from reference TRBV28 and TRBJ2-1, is DVKVTQSSRYLVKRTGEKVFLECVQDMDHENMFWYRQDPGLGLRLIYFSYDVKMKEKGDIPEGYSVSREKKERFSLILESASTNQTSMYLCASSLSFAGGHRPFFGPGTRLTVL.

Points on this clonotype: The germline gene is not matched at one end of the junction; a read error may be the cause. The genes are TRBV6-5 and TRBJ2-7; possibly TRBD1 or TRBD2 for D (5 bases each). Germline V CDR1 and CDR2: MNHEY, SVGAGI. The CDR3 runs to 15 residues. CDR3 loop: CASGYSRPGTYEQYF. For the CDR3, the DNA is TGTGCCAGCGGTTACTCACGCCCAGGGACCTACGAGCAATATTTC.